Presented here are 6 T cell receptor beta chains from one specimen sequenced in a study of early T cells in non-severe SARS-CoV-2 infection. TCRdb re-analysed the 5' RACE reads in MiXCR, keeping a single row per CDR3 protein. This table has about 58,000 distinct CDR3 sequences, around 12% appearing once. Sequencing was performed on whole blood, taken at baseline. These receptors originate from an adult who was a healthcare worker with PCR-confirmed SARS-CoV-2 infection or an uninfected control (not recorded which). The donor label of this sample is uncertain.

This clonotype came up many times. The genes are TRBV29-1 and TRBJ2-3; D perhaps matches TRBD1 (6 bases). V shed 3 bases and J shed 4 bases, with 14 bases lying between them. The V gene's germline CDR1 is SQVTM and CDR2 ANQGSEA. The CDR3 has 14 amino acids. The CDR3 region has the DNA TGCAGCGTTGAGGGCAGGGGATCACCAGATACGCAGTATTTT. Translation: CSVEGRGSPDTQYF.

This rearrangement joins TRBV7-9 to TRBJ2-3; 9 positions match TRBD2. This CDR3 has 14 amino acids. Per germline, CDR1 SEHNR and CDR2 FQNEAQ (reference sequence). Trimming removed 3 bases from V and 6 bases from J; junction bases left unmatched: 4. The CDR3 bases are TGTGCCAGCAGCTTTTCTAGCGGGGTTGATACGCAGTATTTT. It yields the protein CASSFSSGVDTQYF. Combining the CDR3 with reference TRBV7-9 and TRBJ2-3 gives the whole variable domain DTGVSQNPRHKITKRGQNVTFRCDPISEHNRLYWYRQTLGQGPEFLTYFQNEAQLEKSRLLSDRFSAERPKGSFSTLEIQRTEQGDSAMYLCASSFSSGVDTQYFGPGTRLTVL.

The chain uses TRBV20-1 and TRBJ1-4, with D perhaps TRBD1 (6 bases). The CDR3 loop spans 12 amino acids. V lost 4 bases and J 9 bases, leaving 12 bases between the germline ends. Germline CDR1 reads DFQATT; CDR2 reads SNEGSKA (reference sequence). CDR3 bases: TGCAGTGCTACCGACAGGTTTCAAAAACTGTTTTTT. Its translation is CSATDRFQKLFF.

The sample holds one count of this clonotype. The V gene is TRBV11-2, the J gene TRBJ2-3; 11 nucleotides line up with TRBD1. CDR3 size: 14 residues. Losses at the gene ends were 3 bases for V and 6 bases for J; bases not matched to a gene: 2. Germline V gene data show CDR1 as SGHAT and CDR2 as FQNNGV. The CDR3 protein is CASSFGTGGDTQYF. CDR3 nucleotide sequence: TGTGCCAGCAGCTTCGGGACAGGGGGTGATACGCAGTATTTT.

This clonotype was found many times. The CDR3 region is CASSSATPSTNEKLFF. The CDR3 nucleotides read TGTGCCAGCAGTTCGGCGACACCTTCAACTAATGAAAAACTGTTTTTT. The chain uses TRBV28 and TRBJ1-4, with D unclear. The length of the CDR3 is 16 residues. From germline, CDR1 is MDHEN and CDR2 SYDVKM. Trimming cost V 4 bases and J 0 bases, with 12 bases left between them. The full variable domain, completed using reference TRBV28 and TRBJ1-4, is DVKVTQSSRYLVKRTGEKVFLECVQDMDHENMFWYRQDPGLGLRLIYFSYDVKMKEKGDIPEGYSVSREKKERFSLILESASTNQTSMYLCASSSATPSTNEKLFFGSGTQLSVL.

CDR3 sequence (DNA): TGTGCCAGCAGCTATCAGGACACCCCAAACACCGGGGAGCTGTTTTTT. It specifies CASSYQDTPNTGELFF. This chain links TRBV7-2 with TRBJ2-2; D perhaps matches TRBD1 (5 bases). Germline loops: CDR1 SGHTA, CDR2 FQGNSA. CDR3 length: 16 amino acids. Trimming left V 4 bases short and J 2 bases short, with 14 bases between. Variable domain in full (rest from reference TRBV7-2 and TRBJ2-2): GAGVSQSPSNKVTEKGKDVELRCDPISGHTALYWYRQSLGQGLEFLIYFQGNSAPDKSGLPSDRFSAERTGGSVSTLTIQRTQQEDSAVYLCASSYQDTPNTGELFFGEGSRLTVL.